These 20 T cell receptor beta chains were sequenced from one sample in a study of immune cell composition in non-small cell lung cancer (TCRdb year 2017). Libraries were constructed by the immunoSEQ multiplex PCR assay. The source is immuneACCESS, and TCRdb retained only in-frame sequences with V and J called. Part of the clones is not carried over; for the studies checked, unresolved V genes explain less than half of this, and the remainder is unexplained. Across this sample there are some 2,600 clones, with roughly two thirds seen only once. Jointly, the top ten make up 18% of the sample. Non-adjacent lung tissue from the same patient, taken as far from the tumour as possible and at least 3 cm away, was used for the normal lung samples. The same sample was also studied in work on CD4 T cells in lung cancer.

Sequenced sample: non-adjacent lung tissue. These receptors were collected from a human donor with non-small cell lung cancer.

This clone was seen only a few times. This chain uses TRBV11-2 with TRBJ1-2; D remains ambiguous. The ends were cut back, 4 bases at V and 3 bases at J, with 15 bases in the middle. The CDR3 is 15 residues long. CDR1 and CDR2 from the germline V gene are SGHAT and FQNNGV. This CDR3 reads CASSSFESGDYGYTF. The CDR3, as DNA: TGTGCCAGCAGCTCTTTTGAGTCCGGGGACTATGGCTACACCTTC.

The CDR3 sequence is CASSQVDLVPSPNEQFF. For the CDR3, the DNA is TGCGCCAGCAGCCAAGTAGATTTGGTTCCGAGCCCCAATGAGCAGTTCTTC. The chain carries TRBV4-1 and TRBJ2-1; the D is unclear. V lost 1 base, J lost 6 bases, and 19 bases lay in between. Germline CDR1 is MGHRA and CDR2 is YSYEKL. The CDR3 consists of 17 residues.

This chain uses TRBV4-1 with TRBJ2-1; 7 bases line up with TRBD2. The ends lost 3 bases at V and 4 bases at J; junction bases unmatched: 0. Germline CDR1 is MGHRA and CDR2 is YSYEKL. The CDR3 is made up of 13 amino acids. The CDR3: CASSQRGYNEQFF. The CDR3 nucleotides read TGCGCCAGCAGCCAGCGGGGGTACAATGAGCAGTTCTTC.

By share of the sample, this clone is hyperexpanded. The chain is built from TRBV7-3 and TRBJ1-1, with 7 nucleotides matching TRBD1. After removal of 3 bases from V and 11 bases from J, the junction contained 6 bases not matched to a gene. Germline CDR1 reads SGHTA; CDR2 reads FQGTGA. The CDR3 totals 12 residues. The CDR3 reads CASSFDREVAFF. The CDR3 DNA reads TGTGCCAGCAGCTTCGACAGGGAGGTGGCTTTCTTT.

The genes are TRBV5-4 and TRBJ2-2; 8 bases map to TRBD2. Trimming at V came to 4 bases and at J to 5 bases, leaving 13 bases not matched to a gene. The CDR3 totals 17 residues. Germline CDR1 is SGHNT and CDR2 is YYREEE (reference sequence). This CDR3 reads CASSTDSGGPVTGELFF. The CDR3 DNA reads TGTGCCAGCAGCACTGATTCGGGGGGGCCGGTAACCGGGGAGCTGTTTTTT.

J is TRBJ2-5 and V is TRBV7-9; TRBD2 agrees at 13 bases. V dropped 5 bases and J dropped 5; count of bases not matched to a gene: 8. This CDR3 contains 16 residues. Germline V CDR1 and CDR2: SEHNR, FQNEAQ (reference sequence). CDR3 residues: CASSRLAGGIRETQYF. CDR3 sequence (DNA): TGTGCCAGCAGCCGACTAGCGGGGGGTATTCGGGAGACCCAGTACTTC.

J is TRBJ1-2 and V is TRBV5-6, with unresolved D. This CDR3 has 13 residues. V was clipped by 3 bases and J by 8 bases, with 14 bases between them. In germline, CDR1 is SGHDT, CDR2 YYEEEE. Here the CDR3 DNA reads TGTGCCAGCAGCTATCCCCGGGTCGGGGGCTACACCTTC. Amino acid sequence: CASSYPRVGGYTF.

A few counts support this clone. The chain couples TRBV2 to TRBJ1-1; TRBD1 aligns across 9 bases. V dropped 7 bases and J dropped 1; count of bases not matched to a gene: 7. Looked up from germline, CDR1 is SNHLY and CDR2 is FYNNEI. The CDR3 has 15 amino acids. CDR3 DNA: TGTGCCAGCATGGGGGACAGGGTGGGGAACACTGAAGCTTTCTTT. It yields the protein CASMGDRVGNTEAFF.

V gene TRBV5-6 combines with J gene TRBJ1-2, with D possibly matching TRBD1 (5 bases). Germline loops: CDR1 SGHDT, CDR2 YYEEEE. The CDR3 has 14 amino acids. The V gene lost 0 bases and the J gene lost 5 bases, with 11 bases spanning the gap. The CDR3 is CASSLAGGFYGYTF. DNA for the CDR3: TGTGCCAGCAGCTTGGCCGGGGGTTTTTATGGCTACACCTTC.

V gene TRBV6-5 combines with J gene TRBJ2-7; TRBD2 matches at 14 bases. Losses at the gene ends were 5 bases for V and 6 bases for J; bases not matched to a gene: 6. The CDR3 consists of 15 residues. Germline V gene data show CDR1 as MNHEY and CDR2 as SVGAGI. CDR3 DNA: TGTGCCAGCAGTCCCCAGGGACTAGCGGGAGCCGAGCAGTACTTC. This encodes CASSPQGLAGAEQYF.

This clone was counted once. The genes are TRBV4-3 and TRBJ1-1; TRBD1 aligns across 9 bases. Germline trimming cut 1 base from V and 3 bases from J; bases unmatched to any gene: 9. Germline CDR1 and CDR2: LGHNA and YSLEER. CDR3 length equals 17 residues. Here the CDR3 DNA reads TGCGCCAGCAGCCAAGGTACAGGGGGCGGTACAGACACTGAAGCTTTCTTT. This encodes CASSQGTGGGTDTEAFF.

The J gene is TRBJ1-3, the V gene TRBV27, with a possible D match to TRBD1 (5 bases). V lost 5 bases and J lost 8, with 13 bases in between. The CDR3 length is 13 residues. Germline V gives CDR1 MNHEY, CDR2 SMNVEV (reference sequence). CDR3 coding DNA: TGTGCCAGCAGTCCGTCTGGGGCGGACACCATATATTTT. The encoded protein is CASSPSGADTIYF.

This clone was picked up a small number of times. V is TRBV7-9 and J is TRBJ1-2; D gene ambiguous. The ends were cut back, 3 bases at V and 1 base at J, with 12 bases in the middle. Looked up from germline, CDR1 is SEHNR and CDR2 is FQNEAQ (reference sequence). This CDR3 has 15 amino acids. CDR3 residues: CASSFRREDNYGYTF. CDR3 DNA sequence: TGTGCCAGCAGCTTTAGGCGAGAGGATAACTATGGCTACACCTTC.

The chain has TRBV9 and TRBJ2-5, with TRBD2 matching 9 bases. V lost 0 bases, J lost 5 bases, and 5 bases stayed unmatched. The CDR3 length is 15 residues. The germline gives CDR1 SGDLS, CDR2 YYNGEE. The CDR3 reads CASSVEAGGCETQYF. The CDR3 DNA reads TGTGCCAGCAGCGTAGAAGCGGGGGGTTGTGAGACCCAGTACTTC.

The chain uses TRBV21-1 and TRBJ1-5; the table's D call, TRBD1, was not checked against the DNA. TRBV21-1 is a recognized pseudogene. The CDR3 has 15 amino acids. CDR3 amino acids: CARNDGTGRNQPQHF. In DNA, the CDR3 is TGTGCCAGGAATGACGGGACAGGGCGGAATCAGCCCCAGCATTTT.

This sequence joins TRBV7-3 and TRBJ2-7; a possible D gene is TRBD2 (5 bases). Trimming took off 0 bases at V and 7 bases at J, with 16 bases between the two ends. CDR3 length: 15 residues. The germline V gene encodes CDR1 SGHTA and CDR2 FQGTGA. The CDR3 sequence: CASSLTVTNGNEQYF. The CDR3 DNA is TGTGCCAGCAGCTTAACAGTCACAAACGGGAATGAGCAGTACTTC.

This chain uses TRBV4-1 with TRBJ1-3; a weak D match, TRBD1 (5 bases). This CDR3 is 15 amino acids long. V was clipped by 0 bases and J by 8 bases, with 14 bases between them. Looked up from germline, CDR1 is MGHRA and CDR2 is YSYEKL. The CDR3 spells CASSQDRTILDTIYF. CDR3 nucleotides: TGCGCCAGCAGCCAAGATCGGACAATATTAGACACCATATATTTT.

This clone was seen a few times. The genes are TRBV2 and TRBJ1-5; D gene ambiguous. Germline V gene lookup returns CDR1 SNHLY and CDR2 FYNNEI. The ends were cut back, 4 bases at V and 2 bases at J, with 9 bases in the middle. This CDR3 is built from 14 residues. The DNA of the CDR3 is TGTGCCAGCAGTGTAGATCAGGGCAATCAGCCCCAGCATTTT. Residues: CASSVDQGNQPQHF.

The chain links TRBV5-5 to TRBJ1-1, with 9 bases identical to TRBD1. Germline trimming cut 4 bases from V and 0 bases from J; bases unmatched to any gene: 7. Looked up from germline, CDR1 is SGHKS and CDR2 is YYEKEE (reference sequence). The CDR3 length is 16 residues. For the CDR3, the DNA is TGTGCCAGCAGCGAAGCACAGGGGGCGATGAACACTGAAGCTTTCTTT. Its translation is CASSEAQGAMNTEAFF.

The chain employs TRBV11-2 and TRBJ2-6; 8 nucleotides agree with TRBD1. The V segment lost 5 bases and the J segment 3 bases; nucleotides outside the gene matches: 3. The CDR3 has 15 amino acids. Germline values: CDR1 SGHAT, CDR2 FQNNGV. DNA of the CDR3: TGTGCCAGCAGCCCTGACAGGGGTGGGGCCAACGTCCTGACTTTC. This encodes CASSPDRGGANVLTF.